This TCR beta chain is drawn from a study of cytomegalovirus exposure and HLA in healthy donors (dated by TCRdb to 2016 to 2017). Study-level background: According to an earlier analysis of 450 to 650 of the donors, about 190 million T cells yielded 95 million to 140 million unique TCR beta sequences and more than 250 Gb of sequence data. An early release that covered more than 550 HLA-typed donors contained approximately 300 gigabases of sequencing data and about 93 million unique TCR sequences. The genetic ancestry cluster associated with self-reported Caucasian donors included 81% of the 300 to 450 genotyped donors. The study was designed to test whether signatures of past pathogen exposure could be identified by cataloging public T cell receptors. The study profiled the T cell repertoires of hundreds of subjects by immunosequencing and related them to cytomegalovirus serostatus. In addition to the first cohort of approximately 650 subjects, a separate validation cohort of 120 different subjects was used. The study combined high-throughput TCR immunosequencing, statistical association of individual TCRs with disease status, and machine learning to predict cytomegalovirus infection status. In a later analysis, previously published TCR beta repertoires from fewer than 750 donors were re-analyzed and high-resolution HLA genotyping was added so that TCR occurrence patterns could be studied. In the later analysis, no new phenotypic data were used to find candidate immune exposures; instead, reliance was placed on TCR beta sequences and their occurrence across donors. An earlier analysis of roughly 600 of the donors used high-throughput TCR beta sequencing to judge whether each TCR beta V gene segment behaved as functional or pseudogenic. Donor age, sex, ethnicity and CMV serostatus were collected together with the repertoire data. Genome-wide SNP genotypes for about 65% of the roughly 700 donors were used in a later genetic analysis, which treated that subset as a discovery cohort. Every repertoire in the discovery cohort had been generated on one and the same sequencing platform. HLA typing included class I and class II loci at four-digit resolution. The number of donors typed differed by locus, with roughly 620-640 for A, B, C, DRB1 and DQB1, around 500 for DQA1, 600 to 610 for DPA1, and approximately 470 for DPB1. Because of strong linkage in the cohort, five DR-DQ haplotypes were treated as single units for association and clustering. Among several hundred genotyped donors of the cohort, an average of roughly 230,000 unique TCR beta nucleotide sequences was sequenced per donor, of which 15% to 20% were non-productive.

Library method: the immunoSEQ multiplex PCR assay. For the multiplex PCR, a mixture combining 60 forward primers for TCR Vbeta segments and 13 reverse primers for TCR Jbeta segments was used. Amplification of the CDR3 region of rearranged TCR beta genes was performed with a multiplex PCR assay on genomic DNA. Amplified TCR beta libraries were sequenced as 87-base-pair reads on the Illumina HiSeq System. The paper's processing steps were these. Across the 640 or so repertoires, a later analysis counted 80 million or so unique TCR beta chains, 9 million to 14 million of which were shared by at least two donors. To remove PCR and sequencing errors, raw reads were error-corrected and collapsed into unique sequences using a nearest-neighbor algorithm that merged closely related sequences. V, D and J gene segments were assigned by aligning CDR3 sequences to IMGT reference sequences. Each retained sequence needed at least a six-nucleotide match to both a V gene segment and a J gene segment. A rearrangement was called productive if the CDR3 had no stop codons and remained in frame with V and J, and every other rearrangement was called non-productive. Following IMGT convention, CDR3 was defined as the stretch from the second conserved V-encoded cysteine to the conserved J-encoded phenylalanine. The earlier analysis of about 610 of the donors excluded sequences that lacked an unambiguous match to a single V gene segment. In an earlier analysis of around 600 of the donors, V segments were called functional above 56.7% productive rearrangements and were called segregating when the between-donor standard deviation exceeded 5%. A statistical classification framework was developed to diagnose cytomegalovirus status using the catalog of TCR beta chain sequences. A later analysis assigned V and J genes by comparing TCR nucleotide sequences with IMGT/GENE-DB human TR gene sequences. In a later analysis, CDR3 sequences and most-parsimonious VDJ recombination scenarios were assigned using the TCRdist pipeline. In a later analysis, each TCR beta chain was defined by its CDR3 amino acid sequence together with its V-gene family, and reads without a unique V-gene family were excluded. A later analysis removed 600 or so highly shared, low-generation-probability nucleotide sequences to deal with suspected cross-contamination and a sequencing artifact. For each public chain, a later analysis derived a clonal expansion index from normalized ranks of inferred template counts within each repertoire. In a later analysis, generation probabilities were computed using a VDJ recombination model fitted to out-of-frame rearrangements, and the results were checked against IGoR. In a later analysis, TCR-TCR, TCR-HLA and TCR-CMV co-occurrence was scored with hypergeometric tests, and a repertoire-size bias correction was applied to TCR pairs. To estimate false discovery rates, a later analysis permuted the HLA or CMV assignments 20 times. In a later analysis, co-occurring TCRs were grouped using DBSCAN, with TCRdist sequence similarity added in when clustering inside HLA-allele-positive subsets. Repertoires with fewer than 30,000 or more than 120,000 public chains were left out of co-occurrence clustering, as were about five repertoires with anomalous nucleotide sharing. TCRdb re-hosts the immuneACCESS table, in-frame sequences only. Its copies lack some clones; in the studies checked, an unresolved V gene accounts for under half of them, and the cause for the rest is not known. V and J calls and clone size are given by that table; D and trimming were obtained from the DNA. The sample's clone listing holds fewer than 150,000 clones. The ten biggest clones cover 2% of the sample.

The V and J ends are trimmed by 5 bases and 4 bases, leaving 6 bases between them. The germline V gene supplies CDR1 SQVTM and CDR2 ANQGSEA. The CDR3 covers 11 residues, taking in both the cysteine and the phenylalanine. The read is trimmed to its CDR3 DNA, 33 bases read in frame from base 1. For this clone: Its recognized antigen is unknown.

Broader findings and caveats from the paper: Compared with equally common non-associated chains, HLA-associated TCR beta chains in a later analysis were more clonally expanded and had lower generation probabilities. Broadly in line with IMGT annotations, most TCR beta V segments showed up in productive rearrangements about 87% or about 30% of the time in an earlier analysis of 587 of the donors. Only TCR beta chains were sequenced in this cohort, and the absence of alpha or paired-chain data limited detectable features. The classifier was reported to diagnose cytomegalovirus status with high specificity and sensitivity in both the original and validation cohorts. Across donors, most TCR sequences were observed very rarely, whereas some public TCRs were present in many individuals. In a later analysis, most CMV-associated TCR beta chains were found to appear HLA-restricted, with HLA associations seemingly driven largely by CMV exposure. A further reported finding was that TCR beta sequences accurately predicted the HLA-A and HLA-B alleles for most subjects in the first cohort. Roughly uniform sequencing depth across donors was assumed in presence/absence analyses, although this assumption may not hold. Strong co-occurrence of HLA alleles, especially DR and DQ, made assigning TCR associations to individual alleles difficult. The study listed 150 to 200 TCR beta chains as associated with cytomegalovirus. A later analysis associated about 18,000 TCR beta sequences with specific HLA alleles at a false discovery rate of 0.05. For the cohort, immune exposure information was limited to CMV serostatus. The authors suggested that the approach could potentially be generalized to other disease states and immunological phenotypes. A group of highly shared sequence variants was considered likely to be a technical artifact of the sequencing pipeline. HLA typing was unavailable for some donors at each locus, so association tests used only the typed subset. In vitro tests confirmed that three of the cytomegalovirus-associated TCR beta chains recognize cytomegalovirus antigens. In a later analysis, several top co-occurrence clusters were reported to appear linked to parvovirus B19, influenza, CMV and Epstein-Barr virus. Because the 87-base-pair reads could not distinguish some IMGT-functional V segments, including TRBV6-2 and TRBV6-3, those segments were excluded. A later analysis found that TCR association rates varied across HLA loci, with DRB1 alleles showing the most associated TCRs and HLA-C alleles the fewest. According to a later genetic analysis, donors in an Asian-associated ancestry cluster had fewer N-insertions in productive TCRs than the approximately 710-donor mean. Correlated functional status among segregating V segments might be attributable to linkage disequilibrium, but an unknown experimental factor could not be ruled out. A later genetic analysis associated a missense DCLRE1C variant with V-gene and J-gene trimming of TCR beta chains, and an independent cohort replicated the association. Because counts were too low, some 16 rarely observed V segments, including chromosome 9 orphons, were excluded from the earlier analysis of 587 of the donors.

The cohort was made up of under 800 healthy bone marrow donors. Cohort members were all nominally healthy when sampled, although unrecorded immune exposures were likely present. The donor was CMV seronegative and was included in the group of several hundred seronegative cohort members. A peripheral blood sample was provided by each donor, and peripheral blood mononuclear cells were used for TCR beta sequencing. Genomic DNA extraction from the blood cell samples was performed with the Qiagen DNeasy Blood Extraction Kit. The receptor was derived from a woman aged 55 to 70 in good health and CMV-seronegative. Sequenced material: PBMCs. Recombination connected TRBV29-1 to TRBJ1-3; the D gene is not confidently resolved. Here is the DNA: TGCAGCGTTTCTTTGGGAAACACCATATATTTT. Its coded protein is CSVSLGNTIYF.